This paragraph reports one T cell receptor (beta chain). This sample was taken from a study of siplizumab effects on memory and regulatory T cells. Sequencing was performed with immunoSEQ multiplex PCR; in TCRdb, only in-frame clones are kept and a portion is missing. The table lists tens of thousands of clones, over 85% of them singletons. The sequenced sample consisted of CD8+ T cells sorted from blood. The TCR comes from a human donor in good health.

The CDR3 coding sequence is TGTGCCAGCAGCTCCCCCTACGAGCAGTACTTC. Its protein product is CASSSPYEQYF. The chain recombines TRBV5-6 with TRBJ2-7; no clear D. From germline, CDR1 is SGHDT and CDR2 YYEEEE. The CDR3 covers 11 residues. V shed 3 bases and J shed 2 bases, with 3 bases lying between them.